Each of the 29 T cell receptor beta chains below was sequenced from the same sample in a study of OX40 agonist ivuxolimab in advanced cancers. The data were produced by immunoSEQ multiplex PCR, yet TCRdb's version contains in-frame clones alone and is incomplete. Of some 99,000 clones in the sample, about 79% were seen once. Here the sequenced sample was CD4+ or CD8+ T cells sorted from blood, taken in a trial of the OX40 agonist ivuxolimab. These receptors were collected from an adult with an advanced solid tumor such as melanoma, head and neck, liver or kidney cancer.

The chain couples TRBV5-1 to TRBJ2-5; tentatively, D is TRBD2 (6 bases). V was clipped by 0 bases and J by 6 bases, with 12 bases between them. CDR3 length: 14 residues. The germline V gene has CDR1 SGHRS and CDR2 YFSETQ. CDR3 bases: TGCGCCAGCAGCTTGGAAGGAGGGACCCAGACCCAGTACTTC. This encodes CASSLEGGTQTQYF.

The DNA for the CDR3 is TGTGCCAGCAGCTTGGACAGACGAACCGGGGAGCTGTTTTTT. Translation gives CASSLDRRTGELFF. The genes are TRBV11-2 and TRBJ2-2; the D gene is possibly TRBD1 (6 bases). The V gene's germline CDR1 is SGHAT and CDR2 FQNNGV. Trimming removed 3 bases at V and 5 bases at J, with 10 bases between. CDR3 length: 14 residues.

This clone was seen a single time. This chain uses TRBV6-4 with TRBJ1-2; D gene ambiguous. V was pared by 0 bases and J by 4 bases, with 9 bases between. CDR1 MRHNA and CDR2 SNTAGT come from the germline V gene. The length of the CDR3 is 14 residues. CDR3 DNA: TGTGCCAGCAGTGACTCGACACCACCCTATGGCTACACCTTC. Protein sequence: CASSDSTPPYGYTF.

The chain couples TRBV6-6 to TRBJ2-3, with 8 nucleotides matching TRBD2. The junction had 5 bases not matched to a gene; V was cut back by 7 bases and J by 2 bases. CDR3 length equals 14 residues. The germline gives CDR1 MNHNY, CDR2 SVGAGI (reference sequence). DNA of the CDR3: TGTGCCAGCACTACGGGGGGGTTCACAGATACGCAGTATTTT. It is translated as CASTTGGFTDTQYF.

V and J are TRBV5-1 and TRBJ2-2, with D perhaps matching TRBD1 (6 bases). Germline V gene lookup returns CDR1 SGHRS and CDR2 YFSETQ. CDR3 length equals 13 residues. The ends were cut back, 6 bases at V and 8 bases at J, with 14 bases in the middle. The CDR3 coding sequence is TGCGCCAGCACCCGGACAGTCGTGGGGGAGCTGTTTTTT. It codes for CASTRTVVGELFF.

The CDR3, as DNA: TGTGCCACCTCTGGGCTTGTGGACAGGTTGAGTGGCTACACCTTC. Its translation is CATSGLVDRLSGYTF. This chain connects TRBV28 to TRBJ1-2; 7 bases agree with TRBD1. This CDR3 has 15 amino acids. Germline V CDR1 and CDR2: MDHEN, SYDVKM. Germline trimming cut 10 bases from V and 7 bases from J; bases unmatched to any gene: 18.

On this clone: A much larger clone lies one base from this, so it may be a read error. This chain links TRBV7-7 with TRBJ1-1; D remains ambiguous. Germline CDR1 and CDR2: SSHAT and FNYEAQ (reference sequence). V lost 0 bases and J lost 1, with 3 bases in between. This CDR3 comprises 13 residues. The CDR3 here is CASSLAGNTEAFF. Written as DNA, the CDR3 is TGTGCCAGCAGCTTAGCAGGGAACACTGAAGCTTTCTTT.

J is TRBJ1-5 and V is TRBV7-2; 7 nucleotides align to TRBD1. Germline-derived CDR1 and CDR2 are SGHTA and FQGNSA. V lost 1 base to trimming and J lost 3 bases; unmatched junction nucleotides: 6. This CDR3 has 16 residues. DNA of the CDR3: TGTGCCAGCAGCTTAGAGACAGGGAGGCCCAATCAGCCCCAGCATTTT. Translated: CASSLETGRPNQPQHF. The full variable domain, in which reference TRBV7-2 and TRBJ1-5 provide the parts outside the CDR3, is GAGVSQSPSNKVTEKGKDVELRCDPISGHTALYWYRQSLGQGLEFLIYFQGNSAPDKSGLPSDRFSAERTGGSVSTLTIQRTQQEDSAVYLCASSLETGRPNQPQHFGDGTRLSIL.

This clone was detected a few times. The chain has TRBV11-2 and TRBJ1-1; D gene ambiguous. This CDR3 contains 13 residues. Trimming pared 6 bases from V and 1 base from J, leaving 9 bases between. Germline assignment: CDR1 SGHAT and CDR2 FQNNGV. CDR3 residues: CASSLMKNTEAFF. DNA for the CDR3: TGTGCCAGCAGTTTAATGAAGAACACTGAAGCTTTCTTT.

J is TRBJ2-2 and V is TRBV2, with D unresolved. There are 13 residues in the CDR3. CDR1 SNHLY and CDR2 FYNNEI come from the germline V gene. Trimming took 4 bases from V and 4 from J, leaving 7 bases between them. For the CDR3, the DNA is TGTGCCAGCAGTGGGTCTCCCACCGGGGAGCTGTTTTTT. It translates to CASSGSPTGELFF.

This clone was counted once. CDR3 residues: CASSSPYEQYF. The CDR3 coding sequence is TGTGCCAGCAGTTCACCATACGAGCAGTACTTC. V gene TRBV6-6 combines with J gene TRBJ2-7; D not certain. Germline assignment: CDR1 MNHNY and CDR2 SVGAGI (reference sequence). The V and J ends lost 4 bases and 4 bases respectively, with 5 bases between them. This CDR3 region has 11 residues.

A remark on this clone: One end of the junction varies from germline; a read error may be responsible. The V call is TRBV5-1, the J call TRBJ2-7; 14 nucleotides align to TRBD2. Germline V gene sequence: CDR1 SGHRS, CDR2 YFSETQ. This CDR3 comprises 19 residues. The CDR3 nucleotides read TGCGCCAGCAGCACCCTTGGGACTAGCGGGAGCCCTGGTTCCTCCGAGCAGTACTTC. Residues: CASSTLGTSGSPGSSEQYF.

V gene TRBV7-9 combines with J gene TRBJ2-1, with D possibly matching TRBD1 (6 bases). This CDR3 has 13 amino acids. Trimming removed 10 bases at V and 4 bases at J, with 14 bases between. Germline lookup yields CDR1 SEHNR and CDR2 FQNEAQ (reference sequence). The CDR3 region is CATHRETYNEQFF. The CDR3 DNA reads TGTGCCACCCACAGGGAAACATACAATGAGCAGTTCTTC.

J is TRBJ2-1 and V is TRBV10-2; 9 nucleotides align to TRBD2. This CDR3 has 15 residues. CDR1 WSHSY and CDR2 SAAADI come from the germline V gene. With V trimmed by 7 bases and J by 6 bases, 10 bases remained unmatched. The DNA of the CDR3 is TGCGCCAGCACCCAGAGCGGGGGGCGGGGCAATGAGCAGTTCTTC. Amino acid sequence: CASTQSGGRGNEQFF.

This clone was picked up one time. The CDR3, as DNA: TGCGCCAGCAGCCAAGTTGGGGGGTTGGATCCCCTCCACTTT. This gives the protein CASSQVGGLDPLHF. The chain recombines TRBV4-3 with TRBJ1-6, with D perhaps TRBD1 (5 bases). V was shortened by 1 base and J by 13 bases, with 14 bases between the two germline ends. Germline CDR1 is LGHNA and CDR2 is YSLEER. This CDR3 has 14 residues.

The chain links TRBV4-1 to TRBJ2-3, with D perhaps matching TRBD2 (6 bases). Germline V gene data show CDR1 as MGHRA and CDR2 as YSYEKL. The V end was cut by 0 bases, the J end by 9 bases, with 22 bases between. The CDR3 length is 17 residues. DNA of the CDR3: TGCGCCAGCAGCCAAGATGCGGGGAGGTACGGGTTGGACACGCAGTATTTT. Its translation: CASSQDAGRYGLDTQYF.

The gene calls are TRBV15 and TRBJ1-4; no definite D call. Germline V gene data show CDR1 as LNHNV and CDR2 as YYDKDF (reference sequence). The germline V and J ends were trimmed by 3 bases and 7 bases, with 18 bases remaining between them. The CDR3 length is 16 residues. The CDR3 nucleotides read TGTGCCACCAGCAGTCCACGTTACCCAATACGTGAAAAACTGTTTTTT. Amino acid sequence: CATSSPRYPIREKLFF.

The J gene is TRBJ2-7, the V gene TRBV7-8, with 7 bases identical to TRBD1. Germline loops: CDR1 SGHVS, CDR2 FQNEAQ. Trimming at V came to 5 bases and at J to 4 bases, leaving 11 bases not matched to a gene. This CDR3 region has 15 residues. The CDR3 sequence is CASSQLNRGIYEQYF. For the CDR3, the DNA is TGTGCCAGCAGCCAGCTCAACAGGGGTATTTACGAGCAGTACTTC.

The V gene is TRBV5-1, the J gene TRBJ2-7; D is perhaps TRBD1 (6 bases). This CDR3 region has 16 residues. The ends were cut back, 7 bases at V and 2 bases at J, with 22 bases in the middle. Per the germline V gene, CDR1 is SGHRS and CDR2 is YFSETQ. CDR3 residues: CASRELKGGEAYEQYF. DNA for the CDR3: TGCGCCAGCCGAGAATTAAAAGGGGGAGAGGCCTACGAGCAGTACTTC.

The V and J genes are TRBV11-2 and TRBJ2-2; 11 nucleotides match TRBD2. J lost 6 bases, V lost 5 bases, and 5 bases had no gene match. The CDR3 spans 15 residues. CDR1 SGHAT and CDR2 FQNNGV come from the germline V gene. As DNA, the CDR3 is TGTGCCAGCAGCACTACTAGCGGGAGCGCCGGGGAGCTGTTTTTT. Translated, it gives CASSTTSGSAGELFF. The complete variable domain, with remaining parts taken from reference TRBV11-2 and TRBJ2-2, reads EAGVAQSPRYKIIEKRQSVAFWCNPISGHATLYWYQQILGQGPKLLIQFQNNGVVDDSQLPKDRFSAERLKGVDSTLKIQPAKLEDSAVYLCASSTTSGSAGELFFGEGSRLTVL.

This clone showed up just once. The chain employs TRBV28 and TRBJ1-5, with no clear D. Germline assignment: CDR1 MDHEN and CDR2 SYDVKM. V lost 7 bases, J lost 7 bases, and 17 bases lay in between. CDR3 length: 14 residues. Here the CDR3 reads CASTPLGFEQPQHF. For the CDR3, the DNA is TGTGCCAGCACCCCATTAGGGTTCGAACAGCCCCAGCATTTT.

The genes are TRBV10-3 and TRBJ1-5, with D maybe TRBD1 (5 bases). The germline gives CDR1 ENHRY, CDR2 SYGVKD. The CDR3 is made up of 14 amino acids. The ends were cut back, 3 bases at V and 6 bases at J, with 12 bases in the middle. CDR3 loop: CAISDMGGGQPQHF. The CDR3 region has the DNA TGTGCCATCAGTGACATGGGCGGGGGTCAGCCCCAGCATTTT.

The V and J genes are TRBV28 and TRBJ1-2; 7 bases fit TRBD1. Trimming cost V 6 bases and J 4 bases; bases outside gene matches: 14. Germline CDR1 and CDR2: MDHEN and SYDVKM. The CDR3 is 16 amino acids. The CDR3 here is CASRQTADRALYGYTF. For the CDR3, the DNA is TGTGCCAGCAGACAAACCGCAGACAGGGCCCTCTATGGCTACACCTTC.

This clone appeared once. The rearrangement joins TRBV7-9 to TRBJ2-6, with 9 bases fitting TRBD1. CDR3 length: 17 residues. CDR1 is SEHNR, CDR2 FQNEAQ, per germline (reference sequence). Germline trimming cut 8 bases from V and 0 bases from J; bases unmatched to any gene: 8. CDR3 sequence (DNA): TGTGCCAGCCTACCGGGACAGGGTCACTCTGGGGCCAACGTCCTGACTTTC. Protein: CASLPGQGHSGANVLTF. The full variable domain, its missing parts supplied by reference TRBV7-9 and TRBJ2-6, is DTGVSQNPRHKITKRGQNVTFRCDPISEHNRLYWYRQTLGQGPEFLTYFQNEAQLEKSRLLSDRFSAERPKGSFSTLEIQRTEQGDSAMYLCASLPGQGHSGANVLTFGAGSRLTVL.

This CDR3 is CASSYSAKNIQYF. CDR3 in DNA: TGTGCCAGCAGTTATTCGGCCAAAAACATTCAGTACTTC. The chain recombines TRBV6-5 with TRBJ2-4; D not certain. Germline lookup yields CDR1 MNHEY and CDR2 SVGAGI. The CDR3 extends over 13 amino acids. Trimming removed 3 bases from V and 1 base from J, with 4 bases in between.

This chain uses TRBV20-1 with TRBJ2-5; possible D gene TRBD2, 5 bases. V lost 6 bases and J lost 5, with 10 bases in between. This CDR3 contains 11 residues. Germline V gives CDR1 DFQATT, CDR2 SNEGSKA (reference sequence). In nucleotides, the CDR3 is TGCAGTGCCGGACTTTTTGAGACCCAGTACTTC. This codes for CSAGLFETQYF.

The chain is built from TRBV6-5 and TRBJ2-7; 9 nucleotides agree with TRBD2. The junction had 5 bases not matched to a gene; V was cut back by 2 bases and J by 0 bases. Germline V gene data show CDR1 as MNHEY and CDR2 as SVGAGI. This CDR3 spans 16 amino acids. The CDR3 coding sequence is TGTGCCAGCAGTTACGATGGTAGCGGGAGCTCCTACGAGCAGTACTTC. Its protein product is CASSYDGSGSSYEQYF.

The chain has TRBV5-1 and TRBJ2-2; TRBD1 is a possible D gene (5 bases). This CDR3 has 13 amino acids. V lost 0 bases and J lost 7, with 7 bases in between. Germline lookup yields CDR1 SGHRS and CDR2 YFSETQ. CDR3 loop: CASSLAGHGELFF. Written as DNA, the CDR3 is TGCGCCAGCAGCTTGGCAGGGCACGGGGAGCTGTTTTTT.

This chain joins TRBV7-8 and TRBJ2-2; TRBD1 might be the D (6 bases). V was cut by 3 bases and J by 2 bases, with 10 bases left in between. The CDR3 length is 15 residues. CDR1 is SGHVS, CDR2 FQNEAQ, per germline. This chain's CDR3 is CASSLAGTNTGELFF. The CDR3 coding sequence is TGTGCCAGCAGCTTGGCCGGGACAAACACCGGGGAGCTGTTTTTT.